Below are 20 T cell receptor beta chains sequenced from a single sample in a study of T cell changes during pregnancy in multiple sclerosis (dated by TCRdb to about 2019). Libraries were made using the immunoSEQ multiplex PCR assay. Not all clones reach the TCRdb copy of this immuneACCESS table, which keeps in-frame sequences only. Checked studies attribute under half of the gap to unresolved V genes and leave the rest unexplained. For this sample there are 55,000 to 65,000 clones; about 87% appear just once. The ten biggest clones cover 0.85% to 0.95% of the sample. The sequencing used peripheral blood, collected in the first trimester of pregnancy. All receptors come from a female donor in good health, enrolled as a control in a pregnancy study.

V and J are TRBV7-3 and TRBJ2-1; weak D call: TRBD2 (6 bases). This CDR3 spans 15 amino acids. Trimming stripped 3 bases from V and 7 bases from J, with 16 bases between. Germline V gene lookup returns CDR1 SGHTA and CDR2 FQGTGA. CDR3 protein: CASSFPAGSLNEQFF. The CDR3 coding sequence is TGTGCCAGCAGCTTTCCGGCGGGGAGCCTAAATGAGCAGTTCTTC. Variable domain in full (rest from reference TRBV7-3 and TRBJ2-1): GAGVSQTPSNKVTEKGKYVELRCDPISGHTALYWYRQSLGQGPEFLIYFQGTGAADDSGLPNDRFFAVRPEGSVSTLKIQRTERGDSAVYLCASSFPAGSLNEQFFGPGTRLTVL.

The chain recombines TRBV5-4 with TRBJ1-1; possible D gene TRBD1, 6 bases. Germline CDR1 SGHNT, CDR2 YYREEE (reference sequence). CDR3 size: 12 residues. V lost 2 bases and J 6 bases, leaving 8 bases between the germline ends. The CDR3 nucleotides read TGTGCCAGCAGCTTCGGGGGGCCTGAAGCTTTCTTT. This gives the protein CASSFGGPEAFF. Together with reference TRBV5-4 and TRBJ1-1, the CDR3 gives the full variable domain: ETGVTQSPTHLIKTRGQQVTLRCSSQSGHNTVSWYQQALGQGPQFIFQYYREEENGRGNFPPRFSGLQFPNYSSELNVNALELDDSALYLCASSFGGPEAFFGQGTRLTVV.

The chain recombines TRBV7-2 with TRBJ2-7; maybe TRBD2 (5 bases). V lost 5 bases, J lost 2 bases, and 13 bases lay in between. In germline, CDR1 is SGHTA, CDR2 FQGNSA. The CDR3 extends over 14 amino acids. CDR3 DNA sequence: TGTGCCAGCAGCAGAACTAGAAACGCCTACGAGCAGTACTTC. It specifies CASSRTRNAYEQYF. Variable domain in full (rest from reference TRBV7-2 and TRBJ2-7): GAGVSQSPSNKVTEKGKDVELRCDPISGHTALYWYRQSLGQGLEFLIYFQGNSAPDKSGLPSDRFSAERTGGSVSTLTIQRTQQEDSAVYLCASSRTRNAYEQYFGPGTRLTVT.

The rearrangement joins TRBV7-9 to TRBJ1-1; a possible D gene is TRBD1 (6 bases). Germline CDR1 is SEHNR and CDR2 is FQNEAQ (reference sequence). Trimming pared 2 bases from V and 3 bases from J, leaving 13 bases between. CDR3 length: 15 residues. The CDR3 coding sequence is TGTGCCAGCAGCTTAACAGGGATGGGTGACACTGAAGCTTTCTTT. It yields the protein CASSLTGMGDTEAFF. Full variable domain (outside the CDR3, taken from reference TRBV7-9 and TRBJ1-1): DTGVSQNPRHKITKRGQNVTFRCDPISEHNRLYWYRQTLGQGPEFLTYFQNEAQLEKSRLLSDRFSAERPKGSFSTLEIQRTEQGDSAMYLCASSLTGMGDTEAFFGQGTRLTVV.

In this sample, this clone turned up once. V is TRBV18 and J is TRBJ1-1, with D hard to call. This CDR3 contains 15 residues. The V end lost 3 bases, the J end lost 1 base, and 12 bases lay between the germline ends. CDR1 and CDR2 (germline): KGHSH, LQKENI. CDR3 bases: TGTGCCAGCTCACCTCGCCGGGAGGCGAACACTGAAGCTTTCTTT. It encodes CASSPRREANTEAFF.

The chain joins TRBV12-5 to TRBJ2-2; the match to TRBD1 covers 8 bases. In germline, CDR1 is LGHNT, CDR2 FRNRAP. The CDR3 has 15 amino acids. V shed 3 bases, J shed 5 bases, and the junction held 5 bases outside the gene matches. CDR3 in amino acids: CASGFGQGYTGELFF. CDR3 nucleotide sequence: TGTGCTAGTGGTTTCGGACAGGGTTATACCGGGGAGCTGTTTTTT.

This chain connects TRBV19 to TRBJ1-1, with a tentative D call TRBD1 (5 bases). Germline CDR1 and CDR2: LNHDA and SQIVND (reference sequence). The CDR3 runs to 13 residues. V lost 5 bases and J lost 1, with 8 bases in between. CDR3 nucleotide sequence: TGTGCCAGTAGTCCGGGGGAGAACACTGAAGCTTTCTTT. It yields the protein CASSPGENTEAFF. Combining the CDR3 with reference TRBV19 and TRBJ1-1 gives the whole variable domain DGGITQSPKYLFRKEGQNVTLSCEQNLNHDAMYWYRQDPGQGLRLIYYSQIVNDFQKGDIAEGYSVSREKKESFPLTVTSAQKNPTAFYLCASSPGENTEAFFGQGTRLTVV.

This chain links TRBV30 with TRBJ1-2, with TRBD1 identical over 7 bases. There are 16 residues in the CDR3. Germline loops: CDR1 GTSNPN, CDR2 SVGIG (reference sequence). V was clipped by 2 bases and J by 3 bases; unmatched bases: 12. CDR3 amino acids: CAWSPTLGTDYYGYTF. CDR3 DNA: TGTGCCTGGAGTCCAACCCTCGGGACAGACTACTATGGCTACACCTTC.

Only a few counts were recorded for this clone. This chain uses TRBV29-1 with TRBJ1-1; possible D gene TRBD1, 6 bases. Trimming took 2 bases from V and 2 from J, leaving 12 bases between them. Germline CDR1 is SQVTM and CDR2 is ANQGSEA. The length of the CDR3 is 14 residues. Here the CDR3 reads CSVEPGQANTEAFF. CDR3 bases: TGCAGCGTTGAACCGGGACAAGCTAACACTGAAGCTTTCTTT. The variable domain in full, with the rest retrieved from reference TRBV29-1 and TRBJ1-1, is SAVISQKPSRDICQRGTSLTIQCQVDSQVTMMFWYRQQPGQSLTLIATANQGSEATYESGFVIDKFPISRPNLTFSTLTVSNMSPEDSSIYLCSVEPGQANTEAFFGQGTRLTVV.

This clone was seen a single time. The chain links TRBV30 to TRBJ1-1; unclear D gene. V lost 2 bases to trimming and J lost 4 bases, with 14 bases between them. Germline V lookup: CDR1 GTSNPN, CDR2 SVGIG (reference sequence). The CDR3 has 14 amino acids. CDR3 sequence (DNA): TGTGCCTGGAGTCGCTCAACATTTGTCACTGAAGCTTTCTTT. Amino acid sequence: CAWSRSTFVTEAFF.

This rearrangement joins TRBV19 to TRBJ1-5; D gene ambiguous. Germline loops: CDR1 LNHDA, CDR2 SQIVND (reference sequence). The CDR3 contains 15 residues. V was pared by 3 bases and J by 1 base, with 10 bases between. The CDR3 coding sequence is TGTGCCAGTAGTATGGTATCGGGGAGCAATCAGCCCCAGCATTTT. Translation gives CASSMVSGSNQPQHF.

The chain uses TRBV10-1 and TRBJ1-2; 7 bases are a match to TRBD1. Germline values: CDR1 WNHNN, CDR2 SYGVQD (reference sequence). Unmatched junction bases numbered 13, after V lost 6 bases and J lost 9 bases. The CDR3 extends over 14 amino acids. CDR3 protein: CASSEGQRKRSYTF. The DNA of the CDR3 is TGCGCCAGCAGCGAGGGACAGCGGAAGAGGAGCTACACCTTC.

The chain joins TRBV15 to TRBJ1-5; D remains ambiguous. The germline CDR1 and CDR2 sequences are LNHNV and YYDKDF (reference sequence). Trimming stripped 1 base from V and 5 bases from J, with 9 bases between. This CDR3 has 14 amino acids. For the CDR3, the DNA is TGTGCCACCAGCAGAGGGAGATTAGATCAGCCCCAGCATTTT. It yields the protein CATSRGRLDQPQHF.

The chain uses TRBV4-3 and TRBJ1-2; 10 bases are a match to TRBD1. Per the germline V gene, CDR1 is LGHNA and CDR2 is YSLEER. This CDR3 spans 16 amino acids. Trimming cost V 0 bases and J 6 bases; bases outside gene matches: 7. Here the CDR3 DNA reads TGCGCCAGCAGCCAAGATGTGACCGGGACAGGGGATGGCTACACCTTC. Translating it yields CASSQDVTGTGDGYTF.

The rearrangement uses TRBV7-2 and TRBJ2-5; TRBD2 aligns across 9 bases. Germline-derived CDR1 and CDR2 are SGHTA and FQGNSA. Trimming at V came to 2 bases and at J to 2 bases, leaving 3 bases not matched to a gene. The CDR3 loop spans 15 amino acids. The CDR3 region is CASSLRRGGQETQYF. CDR3 nucleotide sequence: TGTGCCAGCAGCTTAAGGCGGGGGGGTCAAGAGACCCAGTACTTC.

The chain recombines TRBV30 with TRBJ1-6, with 8 bases lining up with TRBD1. The CDR3 sequence is 14 residues long. Germline assignment: CDR1 GTSNPN and CDR2 SVGIG (reference sequence). Trimming took 5 bases from V and 9 from J; bases not matched to a gene: 9. The CDR3 loop is CAWRTGPAGSPLHF. For the CDR3, the DNA is TGTGCCTGGCGGACAGGGCCAGCGGGTTCACCCCTCCACTTT.

The chain carries TRBV19 and TRBJ1-2; 9 nucleotides match TRBD1. Germline V gene data show CDR1 as LNHDA and CDR2 as SQIVND (reference sequence). The CDR3 length is 14 residues. The junction had 4 bases not matched to a gene; V was cut back by 2 bases and J by 6 bases. The CDR3 here is CASSIQGQGNGYTF. The CDR3 nucleotides are TGTGCCAGTAGTATACAGGGACAGGGAAATGGCTACACCTTC.

V usage is TRBV19 and J usage is TRBJ2-3; 7 positions agree with TRBD2. Germline V gives CDR1 LNHDA, CDR2 SQIVND (reference sequence). CDR3 length equals 14 residues. Trimming removed 6 bases from V and 1 base from J; junction bases left unmatched: 4. The CDR3 reads CASSKRGGTDTQYF. CDR3 bases: TGTGCCAGTAGCAAACGGGGGGGCACAGATACGCAGTATTTT.

V is TRBV10-3 and J is TRBJ2-5, with 9 bases identical to TRBD1. This CDR3 contains 13 residues. Germline trimming cut 2 bases from V and 7 bases from J; bases unmatched to any gene: 2. The germline V gene has CDR1 ENHRY and CDR2 SYGVKD. This chain's CDR3 is CAISEAGQGTQYF. CDR3 nucleotides: TGTGCCATCAGTGAGGCGGGACAGGGGACCCAGTACTTC.

The rearrangement joins TRBV6-1 to TRBJ2-2; TRBD1 matches at 10 bases. This CDR3 has 14 residues. V lost 6 bases, J lost 7 bases, and 5 bases stayed unmatched. Germline values: CDR1 MNHNS, CDR2 SASEGT. CDR3: CASSGTGVSGELFF. Here the CDR3 DNA reads TGTGCCAGCAGCGGGACAGGGGTTAGCGGGGAGCTGTTTTTT.